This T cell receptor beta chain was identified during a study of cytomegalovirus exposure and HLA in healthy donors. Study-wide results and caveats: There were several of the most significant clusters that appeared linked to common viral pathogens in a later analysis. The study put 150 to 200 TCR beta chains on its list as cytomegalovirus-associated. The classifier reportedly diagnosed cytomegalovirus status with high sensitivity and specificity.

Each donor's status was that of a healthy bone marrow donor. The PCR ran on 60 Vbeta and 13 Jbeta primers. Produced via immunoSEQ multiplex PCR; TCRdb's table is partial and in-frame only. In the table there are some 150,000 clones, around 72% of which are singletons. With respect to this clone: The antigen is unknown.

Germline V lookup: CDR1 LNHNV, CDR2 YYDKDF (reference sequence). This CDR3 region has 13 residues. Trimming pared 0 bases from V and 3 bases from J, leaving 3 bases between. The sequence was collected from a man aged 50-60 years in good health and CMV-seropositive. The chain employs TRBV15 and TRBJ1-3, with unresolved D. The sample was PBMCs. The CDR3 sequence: CATSRDRGNTIYF. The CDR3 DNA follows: TGTGCCACCAGCAGAGACCGTGGAAACACCATATATTTT.